This T cell receptor (beta chain) originates from a study of T cell changes during pregnancy in multiple sclerosis (dated by TCRdb to between 2019 and 2020). With respect to the entire study: The study looked at changes in the T cell repertoire across pregnancy in women with multiple sclerosis.

The library was obtained by the immunoSEQ multiplex PCR assay. What TCRdb holds here is the immuneACCESS table cut down to in-frame rearrangements. Part of the clones is not present; checked against another copy, under half of the missing clones reflect an unresolved V gene, and the others are unexplained. The sample table holds tens of thousands of clones, of which more than 80% were seen once. 0.6% to 0.85% of the sample is in the top ten clones. Note on this clone: Its antigen is still unknown. There are no base qualities to consult, and no much larger clone falls within one base.

The specimen was CD4+ T cells from peripheral blood mononuclear cells, collected in the third trimester of pregnancy. This clonotype was sampled from a female donor in good health, enrolled as a control in a pregnancy study.

The CDR3 region has the sequence CARSLKVEGEAFF. The DNA is TGTGCCAGAAGCTTGAAAGTGGAGGGTGAAGCTTTCTTT. The chain employs TRBV5-3 and TRBJ1-1, with the D gene call left open. TRBV5-3 is marked as an open reading frame, function uncertain. From the cysteine through the phenylalanine, the CDR3 covers 13 amino acids. CDR3 DNA only is kept here, 39 bases in frame from base 1. Cut back by 1 base and 7 bases, the V and J ends lie 11 bases apart.